The rows below give T cell receptor beta chains drawn from one sample of a study of T cell responses to AZD1222 COVID-19 vaccine. Produced via immunoSEQ multiplex PCR; TCRdb's table is partial and in-frame only. The sample yields tens of thousands of clones, about 92% seen once. The input for sequencing was peripheral blood, taken 28 days after the second AZD1222 dose. These receptors all come from an adult who received the AZD1222 COVID-19 vaccine. Both conserved end residues are part of each CDR3. D genes are given only for firm matches.

j_call d_call v_call cdr3_aa cdr3_nt
TRBJ2-2 NA TRBV11-3 CASSLAMAGELFF TGTGCCAGCAGCTTAGCTATGGCCGGGGAGCTGTTTTTT
TRBJ2-1 TRBD2 TRBV5-1 CASSLFAGGPASYNEQFF TGCGCCAGCAGCTTGTTTGCGGGAGGACCCGCCTCCTACAATGAGCAGTTCTTC
TRBJ2-3 TRBD2 TRBV4-3 CASSQEGLAGDLSSTDTQYF TGCGCCAGCAGCCAAGAAGGGCTAGCGGGGGACTTATCTAGCACAGATACGCAGTATTTT
TRBJ2-1 TRBD1 TRBV5-5 CASSSWTGSNEQFF TGTGCCAGCAGCAGTTGGACAGGGAGCAATGAGCAGTTCTTC
TRBJ2-2 NA TRBV30 CAWTLRRTLNTGELFF TGTGCCTGGACCCTCCGCCGGACACTTAACACCGGGGAGCTGTTTTTT
TRBJ1-1 NA TRBV9 CASSRYTATEAFF TGTGCCAGCAGCCGTTATACGGCGACTGAAGCTTTCTTT
TRBJ2-7 TRBD2 TRBV12-5 CASGAGEGSYEQYF TGTGCTAGTGGCGCGGGAGAAGGATCCTACGAGCAGTACTTC
TRBJ1-1 TRBD1 TRBV4-2 CASSPRTGTENTEAFF TGTGCCAGCAGCCCCCGGACAGGGACGGAGAACACTGAAGCTTTCTTT
TRBJ2-3 NA TRBV6-5 CASSQLAFSTDTQYF TGTGCCAGCAGCCAGCTAGCTTTTAGCACAGATACGCAGTATTTT
TRBJ1-4 NA TRBV7-2 CASSLEGRFEKLFF TGTGCCAGCAGCTTAGAGGGTAGATTTGAAAAACTGTTTTTT
TRBJ1-1 NA TRBV27 CASSLQGSTEAFF TGTGCCAGCAGTTTACAAGGAAGCACTGAAGCTTTCTTT
TRBJ1-3 NA TRBV6-1 CASSDMTGSSGNTIYF TGTGCCAGCAGTGACATGACAGGAAGCTCTGGAAACACCATATATTTT
TRBJ2-7 NA TRBV9 CASSTRGYGEQYF TGTGCCAGCAGCACGAGAGGGTATGGGGAGCAGTACTTC